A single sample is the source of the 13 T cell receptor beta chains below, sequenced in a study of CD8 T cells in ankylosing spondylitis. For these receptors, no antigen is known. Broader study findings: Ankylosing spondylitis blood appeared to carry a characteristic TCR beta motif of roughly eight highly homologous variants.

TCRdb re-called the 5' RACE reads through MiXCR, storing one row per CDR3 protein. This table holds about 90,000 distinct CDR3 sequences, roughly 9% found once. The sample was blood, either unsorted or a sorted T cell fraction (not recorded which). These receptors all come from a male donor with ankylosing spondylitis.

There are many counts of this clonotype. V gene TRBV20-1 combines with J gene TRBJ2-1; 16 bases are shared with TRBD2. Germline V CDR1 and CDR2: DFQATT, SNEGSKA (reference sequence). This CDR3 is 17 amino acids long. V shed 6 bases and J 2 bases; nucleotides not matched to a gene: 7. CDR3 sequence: CSATGTSGRGAYNEQFF. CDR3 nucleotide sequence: TGCAGTGCGACCGGGACTAGCGGGAGGGGGGCCTACAATGAGCAGTTCTTC.

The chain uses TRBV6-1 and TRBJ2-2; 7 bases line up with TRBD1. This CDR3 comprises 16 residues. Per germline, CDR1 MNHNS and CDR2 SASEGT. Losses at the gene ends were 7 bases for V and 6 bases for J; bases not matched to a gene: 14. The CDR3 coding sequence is TGTGCCAGCACCAAGAACAGGGGTCCTGACTCCGGGGAGCTGTTTTTT. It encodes CASTKNRGPDSGELFF.

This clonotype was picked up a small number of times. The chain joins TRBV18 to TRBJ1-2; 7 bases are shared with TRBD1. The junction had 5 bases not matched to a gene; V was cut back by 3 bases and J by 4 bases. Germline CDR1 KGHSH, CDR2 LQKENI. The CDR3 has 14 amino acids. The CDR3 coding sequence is TGTGCCAGCTCACCCCCACAGGGGCCCTATGGCTACACCTTC. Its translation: CASSPPQGPYGYTF.

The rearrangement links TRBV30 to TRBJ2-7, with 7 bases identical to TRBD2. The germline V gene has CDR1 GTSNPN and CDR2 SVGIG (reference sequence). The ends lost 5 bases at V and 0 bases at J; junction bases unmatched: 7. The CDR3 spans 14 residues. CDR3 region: CAWDAGAFSYEQYF. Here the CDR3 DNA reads TGTGCCTGGGACGCGGGAGCGTTCTCCTACGAGCAGTACTTC.

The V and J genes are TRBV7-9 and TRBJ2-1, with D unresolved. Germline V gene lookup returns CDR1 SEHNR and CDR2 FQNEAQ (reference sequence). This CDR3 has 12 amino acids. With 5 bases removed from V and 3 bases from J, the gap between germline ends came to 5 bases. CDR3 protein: CASSEVYNEQFF. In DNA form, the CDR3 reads TGTGCCAGCAGCGAGGTCTACAATGAGCAGTTCTTC.

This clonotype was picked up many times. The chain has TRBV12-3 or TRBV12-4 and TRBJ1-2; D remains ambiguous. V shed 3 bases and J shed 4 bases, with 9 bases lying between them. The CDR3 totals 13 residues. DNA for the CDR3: TGTGCCAGCAGTTTTCTAGGGATCTATGGCTACACCTTC. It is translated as CASSFLGIYGYTF.

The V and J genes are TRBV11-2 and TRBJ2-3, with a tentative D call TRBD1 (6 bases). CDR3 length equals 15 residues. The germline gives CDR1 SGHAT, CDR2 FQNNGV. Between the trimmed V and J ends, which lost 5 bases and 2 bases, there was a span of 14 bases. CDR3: CASSNGQSITDTQYF. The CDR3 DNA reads TGTGCCAGCAGCAACGGACAGAGCATCACAGATACGCAGTATTTT.

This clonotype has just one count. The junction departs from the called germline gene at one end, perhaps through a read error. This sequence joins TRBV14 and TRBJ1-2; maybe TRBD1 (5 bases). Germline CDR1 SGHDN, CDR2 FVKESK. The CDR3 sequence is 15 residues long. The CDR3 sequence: CASHPGGLANYGYTF. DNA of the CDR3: TGTGCCAGCCACCCCGGGGGATTAGCTAACTATGGCTATACCTTC.

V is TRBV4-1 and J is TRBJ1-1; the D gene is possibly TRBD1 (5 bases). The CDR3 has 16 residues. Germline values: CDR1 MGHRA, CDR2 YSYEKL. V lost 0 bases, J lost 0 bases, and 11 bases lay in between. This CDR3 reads CASSQEEGLMNTEAFF. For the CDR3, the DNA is TGCGCCAGCAGCCAAGAAGAGGGACTGATGAACACTGAAGCTTTCTTT.

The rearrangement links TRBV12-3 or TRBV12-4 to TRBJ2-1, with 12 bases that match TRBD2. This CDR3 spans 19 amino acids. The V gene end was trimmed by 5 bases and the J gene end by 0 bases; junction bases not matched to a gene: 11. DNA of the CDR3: TGTGCCAGCAGTCCCGGGACTAGCGGGCGACCGCACTCCTACAATGAGCAGTTCTTC. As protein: CASSPGTSGRPHSYNEQFF.

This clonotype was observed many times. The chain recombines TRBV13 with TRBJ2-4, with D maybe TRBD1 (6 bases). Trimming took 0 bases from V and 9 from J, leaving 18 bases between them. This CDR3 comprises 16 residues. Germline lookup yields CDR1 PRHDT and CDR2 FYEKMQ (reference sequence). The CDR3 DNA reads TGTGCCAGCAGCTTAGGCCCCGGGACACATAAGGGCATTCAGTACTTC. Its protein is CASSLGPGTHKGIQYF.

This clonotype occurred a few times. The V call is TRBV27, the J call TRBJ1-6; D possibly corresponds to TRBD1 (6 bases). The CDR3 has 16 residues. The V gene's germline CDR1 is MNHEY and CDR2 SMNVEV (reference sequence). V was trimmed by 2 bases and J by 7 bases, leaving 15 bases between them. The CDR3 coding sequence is TGTGCCAGCAGTTTAACCTGGCGGGGGGCGAATTCACCCCTCCACTTT. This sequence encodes CASSLTWRGANSPLHF.

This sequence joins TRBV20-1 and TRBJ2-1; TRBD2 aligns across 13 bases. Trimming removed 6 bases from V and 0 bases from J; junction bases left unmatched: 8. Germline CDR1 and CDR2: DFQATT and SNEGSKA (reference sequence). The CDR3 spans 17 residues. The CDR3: CSAPGTSGIGSYNEQFF. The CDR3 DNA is TGCAGTGCCCCAGGGACTAGCGGGATAGGCTCCTACAATGAGCAGTTCTTC.